A selection of T cell receptor beta chains follows, all from one sample in a study of T cell changes during pregnancy in multiple sclerosis. Method: immunoSEQ multiplex PCR; TCRdb's copy keeps in-frame clones and lacks some. This sample yields roughly 59,000 clones, of which 80% to 95% are seen a single time; roughly 0.4% belongs to the top ten. This specimen was CD4+ T cells from peripheral blood mononuclear cells, taken before pregnancy. The receptors originated from a female donor with multiple sclerosis, enrolled in a pregnancy study. The CDR3 runs from the conserved cysteine through the conserved F or W. The D gene is left open where the match is weak. Clone size is stated in some rows and not others, as once, few, many or a class when expanded.

d_gene: TRBD2
j_gene: TRBJ2-1
v_gene: TRBV4-3
abundance: .
CDR3aa: CASSQGTSGYNEQFF
CDR3nt: TGCGCCAGCAGCCAAGGGACTAGCGGCTACAATGAGCAGTTCTTC

d_gene: .
j_gene: TRBJ2-1
v_gene: TRBV7-9
abundance: .
CDR3aa: CASIETHYNEQFF
CDR3nt: TGTGCCAGCATCGAGACTCATTACAATGAGCAGTTCTTC

d_gene: TRBD1
j_gene: TRBJ2-1
v_gene: TRBV11-2
abundance: .
CDR3aa: CASSSRDRRPDEQFF
CDR3nt: TGTGCCAGCAGCTCCCGGGACAGGCGTCCCGATGAGCAGTTCTTC

d_gene: .
j_gene: TRBJ1-2
v_gene: TRBV4-2
abundance: .
CDR3aa: CASSQRAENYGYTF
CDR3nt: TGTGCCAGCAGCCAGAGGGCCGAGAACTATGGCTACACCTTC

d_gene: .
j_gene: TRBJ1-6
v_gene: TRBV6-6
abundance: .
CDR3aa: CASSYGRGGTHSPLHF
CDR3nt: TGTGCCAGCAGTTACGGGAGGGGGGGGACTCATTCACCCCTCCACTTT

d_gene: TRBD1
j_gene: TRBJ2-7
v_gene: TRBV14
abundance: .
CDR3aa: CASSQGQGLYF
CDR3nt: TGTGCCAGCAGCCAAGGACAGGGGTTGTACTTC

d_gene: TRBD2
j_gene: TRBJ2-3
v_gene: TRBV5-1
abundance: .
CDR3aa: CASSLRLAGGSTDTQYF
CDR3nt: TGCGCCAGCAGCCTCCGACTAGCGGGAGGATCCACAGATACGCAGTATTTT

d_gene: TRBD2
j_gene: TRBJ2-3
v_gene: TRBV18
abundance: .
CDR3aa: CASSPGLAGEEGGTDTQYF
CDR3nt: TGTGCCAGCTCACCCGGACTAGCGGGAGAAGAGGGCGGGACAGATACGCAGTATTTT

d_gene: .
j_gene: TRBJ2-1
v_gene: TRBV19
abundance: .
CDR3aa: CASTIGGRGGEQFF
CDR3nt: TGTGCCAGTACTATTGGGGGCAGGGGCGGTGAGCAGTTCTTC

d_gene: .
j_gene: TRBJ2-5
v_gene: TRBV6-1
abundance: .
CDR3aa: CASSYRETQYF
CDR3nt: TGTGCCAGCAGTTACCGGGAGACCCAGTACTTC

d_gene: .
j_gene: TRBJ1-1
v_gene: TRBV7-9
abundance: .
CDR3aa: CASSLKALNTEAFF
CDR3nt: TGTGCCAGCAGCTTAAAAGCACTGAACACTGAAGCTTTCTTT

d_gene: .
j_gene: TRBJ2-1
v_gene: TRBV19
abundance: .
CDR3aa: CASSLDTRSSYNEQFF
CDR3nt: TGTGCCAGTAGTCTCGATACCCGTAGCTCCTACAATGAGCAGTTCTTC

d_gene: TRBD2
j_gene: TRBJ2-7
v_gene: TRBV13
abundance: once
CDR3aa: CASSHKGLAGYEQYF
CDR3nt: TGTGCCAGCAGCCACAAGGGACTAGCGGGCTACGAGCAGTACTTC

d_gene: TRBD2
j_gene: TRBJ2-1
v_gene: TRBV9
abundance: .
CDR3aa: CASSVELARYNEQFF
CDR3nt: TGTGCCAGCAGCGTAGAACTAGCGCGGTACAATGAGCAGTTCTTC

d_gene: .
j_gene: TRBJ2-5
v_gene: TRBV7-2
abundance: .
CDR3aa: CASSLGGSQETQYF
CDR3nt: TGTGCCAGCAGCTTAGGCGGGTCCCAAGAGACCCAGTACTTC

d_gene: TRBD1
j_gene: TRBJ2-5
v_gene: TRBV4-1
abundance: .
CDR3aa: CASSQELQGPLGETQYF
CDR3nt: TGCGCCAGCAGCCAAGAGCTACAGGGGCCCTTGGGAGAGACCCAGTACTTC

d_gene: .
j_gene: TRBJ2-3
v_gene: TRBV7-7
abundance: .
CDR3aa: CASSFGSGAKDTQYF
CDR3nt: .

d_gene: TRBD1
j_gene: TRBJ2-7
v_gene: TRBV25-1
abundance: .
CDR3aa: CASGPAGTGSYEQYF
CDR3nt: TGTGCCAGCGGACCAGCCGGGACAGGGTCCTACGAGCAGTACTTC

d_gene: TRBD2
j_gene: TRBJ2-3
v_gene: TRBV15
abundance: .
CDR3aa: CATSRTSGSWADTQYF
CDR3nt: TGTGCCACCAGCAGAACTAGCGGGAGCTGGGCAGATACGCAGTATTTT

d_gene: TRBD1
j_gene: TRBJ1-1
v_gene: TRBV11-2
abundance: .
CDR3aa: CASSNYRGVSTEAFF
CDR3nt: TGTGCCAGCAGCAACTACAGGGGAGTCTCCACTGAAGCTTTCTTT

d_gene: TRBD1
j_gene: TRBJ1-1
v_gene: TRBV7-2
abundance: .
CDR3aa: CASSLARGVSGGTEAFF
CDR3nt: TGTGCCAGCAGCTTAGCGAGAGGGGTATCAGGGGGCACTGAAGCTTTCTTT

d_gene: TRBD2
j_gene: TRBJ2-2
v_gene: TRBV5-8
abundance: .
CDR3aa: CASSLTSGVNTGELFF
CDR3nt: TGTGCCAGCAGCCTGACTAGCGGGGTCAACACCGGGGAGCTGTTTTTT

d_gene: .
j_gene: TRBJ2-1
v_gene: TRBV30
abundance: .
CDR3aa: CAWTSLGREYNEQFF
CDR3nt: TGTGCCTGGACCTCGTTGGGCAGGGAATACAATGAGCAGTTCTTC

d_gene: TRBD2
j_gene: TRBJ2-3
v_gene: TRBV19
abundance: .
CDR3aa: CASSATTGGRVDTQYF
CDR3nt: TGTGCCAGTAGTGCAACAACGGGAGGGAGAGTGGATACGCAGTATTTT

d_gene: TRBD2
j_gene: TRBJ2-2
v_gene: TRBV9
abundance: .
CDR3aa: CASSWRESGELFF
CDR3nt: TGTGCCAGCAGCTGGCGGGAGTCCGGGGAGCTGTTTTTT

d_gene: .
j_gene: TRBJ2-1
v_gene: TRBV4-3
abundance: .
CDR3aa: CASSQDLEEVMNEQFF
CDR3nt: TGCGCCAGCAGCCAAGATCTGGAGGAGGTGATGAATGAGCAGTTCTTC

d_gene: TRBD2
j_gene: TRBJ2-5
v_gene: TRBV2
abundance: .
CDR3aa: CASSEGLAGETQYF
CDR3nt: TGTGCCAGCAGTGAGGGACTAGCGGGAGAGACCCAGTACTTC

d_gene: TRBD1
j_gene: TRBJ2-3
v_gene: TRBV11-1
abundance: .
CDR3aa: CASSAGQGVGADTQYF
CDR3nt: TGTGCCAGCAGCGCGGGACAGGGAGTCGGTGCAGATACGCAGTATTTT

d_gene: .
j_gene: TRBJ2-2
v_gene: TRBV18
abundance: .
CDR3aa: CASSQRGTGELFF
CDR3nt: TGTGCCAGCTCACAAAGGGGCACCGGGGAGCTGTTTTTT

d_gene: .
j_gene: TRBJ1-3
v_gene: TRBV5-4
abundance: .
CDR3aa: CASSAQGSNTIYF
CDR3nt: TGTGCCAGCAGCGCACAGGGCTCCAACACCATATATTTT

d_gene: .
j_gene: TRBJ2-6
v_gene: TRBV6-5
abundance: .
CDR3aa: CASSYGSVSGANVLTF
CDR3nt: TGTGCCAGCAGTTACGGCAGCGTCTCTGGGGCCAACGTCCTGACTTTC

d_gene: .
j_gene: TRBJ2-3
v_gene: TRBV4-1
abundance: .
CDR3aa: CASSQGVVTDTQYF
CDR3nt: TGCGCCAGCAGCCAAGGTGTAGTCACAGATACGCAGTATTTT

d_gene: .
j_gene: TRBJ2-6
v_gene: TRBV18
abundance: .
CDR3aa: CASSPVKGKLSGANVLTF
CDR3nt: TGTGCCAGCTCCCCCGTGAAGGGGAAGCTCTCTGGGGCCAACGTCCTGACTTTC

d_gene: .
j_gene: TRBJ2-5
v_gene: TRBV18
abundance: once
CDR3aa: CASSKQGGGETQYF
CDR3nt: TGTGCCAGCTCAAAACAGGGTGGCGGAGAGACCCAGTACTTC

d_gene: TRBD1
j_gene: TRBJ2-5
v_gene: TRBV6-6
abundance: once
CDR3aa: CASRTGSGETQYF
CDR3nt: TGTGCCAGCAGGACAGGGTCGGGAGAGACCCAGTACTTC

d_gene: .
j_gene: TRBJ2-3
v_gene: TRBV28
abundance: .
CDR3aa: CASRGPNTGTDTQYF
CDR3nt: TGTGCCAGCAGAGGGCCAAACACAGGGACAGATACGCAGTATTTT

d_gene: TRBD1
j_gene: TRBJ1-6
v_gene: TRBV7-2
abundance: once
CDR3aa: CASSLVRTGGQSPLHF
CDR3nt: TGTGCCAGCAGCTTAGTTCGGACAGGGGGGCAATCACCCCTCCACTTT

d_gene: TRBD2
j_gene: TRBJ2-3
v_gene: TRBV5-1
abundance: .
CDR3aa: CASSLRLAGGTTDTQYF
CDR3nt: TGCGCCAGCAGCTTGAGGCTAGCGGGAGGGACCACAGATACGCAGTATTTT

d_gene: .
j_gene: TRBJ2-5
v_gene: TRBV7-2
abundance: .
CDR3aa: CASSLGLEETQYF
CDR3nt: TGTGCCAGCAGCTTAGGACTAGAGGAGACCCAGTACTTC

d_gene: TRBD2
j_gene: TRBJ2-3
v_gene: TRBV10-3
abundance: .
CDR3aa: CAIRLAGGTDTQYF
CDR3nt: TGTGCCATCCGGTTAGCGGGAGGGACAGATACGCAGTATTTT

d_gene: TRBD2
j_gene: TRBJ2-7
v_gene: TRBV7-2
abundance: .
CDR3aa: CASSLDSGRDEQYF
CDR3nt: TGTGCCAGCAGCTTAGATAGCGGGAGGGACGAGCAGTACTTC

d_gene: .
j_gene: TRBJ1-1
v_gene: TRBV5-4
abundance: .
CDR3aa: CASTLTPGLTNTEAFF
CDR3nt: TGTGCCAGCACCCTGACCCCCGGCTTGACTAACACTGAAGCTTTCTTT

d_gene: TRBD1
j_gene: TRBJ2-1
v_gene: TRBV28
abundance: .
CDR3aa: CASSFTGTGSYNEQFF
CDR3nt: TGTGCCAGCAGTTTTACCGGGACAGGGTCCTACAATGAGCAGTTCTTC

d_gene: .
j_gene: TRBJ1-1
v_gene: TRBV6-5
abundance: once
CDR3aa: CASSYSSGRRNTEAFF
CDR3nt: TGTGCCAGCAGTTACTCGAGTGGGCGCCGGAACACTGAAGCTTTCTTT

d_gene: .
j_gene: TRBJ2-6
v_gene: TRBV7-2
abundance: .
CDR3aa: CASSPGGTGANVLTF
CDR3nt: TGTGCCAGCAGCCCCGGGGGAACTGGGGCCAACGTCCTGACTTTC

d_gene: TRBD1
j_gene: TRBJ1-2
v_gene: TRBV27
abundance: .
CDR3aa: CASRWTGSYGYTF
CDR3nt: TGTGCCAGCAGATGGACAGGTTCCTATGGCTACACCTTC

d_gene: TRBD1
j_gene: TRBJ1-2
v_gene: TRBV7-9
abundance: .
CDR3aa: CASSLAGTGGYGYTF
CDR3nt: TGTGCCAGCAGCTTGGCCGGGACAGGGGGCTATGGCTACACCTTC

d_gene: TRBD2
j_gene: TRBJ2-1
v_gene: TRBV12-5
abundance: .
CDR3aa: CASGLAPRLAGYNEQFF
CDR3nt: TGTGCTAGTGGTTTGGCCCCTCGGCTAGCGGGGTACAATGAGCAGTTCTTC

d_gene: TRBD1
j_gene: TRBJ1-1
v_gene: TRBV7-2
abundance: .
CDR3aa: CASILDRATEAFF
CDR3nt: TGTGCCAGCATTCTGGACAGGGCGACTGAAGCTTTCTTT

d_gene: .
j_gene: TRBJ2-7
v_gene: TRBV2
abundance: .
CDR3aa: CASSEARVYEQYF
CDR3nt: TGTGCCAGCAGTGAAGCTCGGGTCTACGAGCAGTACTTC

d_gene: .
j_gene: TRBJ2-2
v_gene: TRBV6-4
abundance: once
CDR3aa: CASSAATAVGTGELFF
CDR3nt: TGTGCCAGCAGTGCGGCCACGGCGGTCGGCACCGGGGAGCTGTTTTTT

d_gene: .
j_gene: TRBJ1-1
v_gene: TRBV29-1
abundance: .
CDR3aa: CSVARPGVRTEAFF
CDR3nt: TGCAGCGTTGCCAGGCCGGGGGTAAGGACTGAAGCTTTCTTT

d_gene: TRBD2
j_gene: TRBJ2-3
v_gene: TRBV11-3
abundance: .
CDR3aa: CASSLDRASGRADTQYF
CDR3nt: TGTGCCAGCAGCTTAGATCGGGCTAGCGGGAGAGCAGATACGCAGTATTTT